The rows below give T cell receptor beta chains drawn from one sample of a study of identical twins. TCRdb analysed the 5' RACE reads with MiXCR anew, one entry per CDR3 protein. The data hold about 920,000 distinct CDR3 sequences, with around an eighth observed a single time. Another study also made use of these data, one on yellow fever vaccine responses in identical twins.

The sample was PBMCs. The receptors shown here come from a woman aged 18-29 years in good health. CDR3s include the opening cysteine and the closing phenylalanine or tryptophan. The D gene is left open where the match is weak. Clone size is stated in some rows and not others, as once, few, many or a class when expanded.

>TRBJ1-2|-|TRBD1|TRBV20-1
CSAMTGMSYGYTF
TGCAGTGCAATGACAGGGATGAGCTATGGCTACACCTTC
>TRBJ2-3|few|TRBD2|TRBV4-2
CASSPWTSGGITDTQYF
TGTGCCAGCAGCCCCTGGACTAGCGGGGGGATCACAGATACGCAGTATTTT
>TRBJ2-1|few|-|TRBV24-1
CATRLGQYNEQFF
TGTGCCACCAGACTAGGACAGTACAATGAGCAGTTCTTC
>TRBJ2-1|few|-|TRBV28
CASTYSSYNEQFF
TGTGCCAGCACTTACAGCTCCTACAATGAGCAGTTCTTC
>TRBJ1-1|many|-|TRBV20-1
CSASDRSEAFF
TGCAGTGCTAGTGACAGGAGTGAAGCTTTCTTT
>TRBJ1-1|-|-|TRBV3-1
CASSLARGINTEAFF
TGTGCCAGCAGCCTGGCCAGGGGAATTAACACTGAAGCTTTCTTT
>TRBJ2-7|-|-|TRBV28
CASGLFGEQRSYEQYF
TGTGCCAGCGGTTTATTCGGAGAACAACGCTCCTACGAGCAGTACTTC
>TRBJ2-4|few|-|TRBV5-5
CASSLQGLAKNIQYF
TGTGCCAGCAGCTTGCAGGGCCTAGCCAAAAACATTCAGTACTTC
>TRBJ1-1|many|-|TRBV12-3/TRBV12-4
CASSLWPMNTEAFF
TGTGCCAGCAGTCTCTGGCCGATGAACACTGAAGCTTTCTTT
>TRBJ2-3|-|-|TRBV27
CASSLNRDTRYF
TGTGCCAGCAGCCTAAATCGGGATACGCGGTATTTT
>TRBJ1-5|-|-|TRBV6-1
CASSEFAVTVRQPQHF
TGTGCCAGCAGTGAATTTGCTGTGACAGTTCGGCAGCCCCAGCATTTT
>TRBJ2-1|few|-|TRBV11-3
CASSLEQPNEQFF
TGTGCCAGCAGCTTAGAACAGCCCAATGAGCAGTTCTTC
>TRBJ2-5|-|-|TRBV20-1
CSAIGGTGETQYF
TGCAGTGCTATAGGCGGAACAGGGGAGACCCAGTACTTC
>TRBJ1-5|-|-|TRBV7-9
CASSSGRGWQPQHF
TGTGCCAGCAGCTCCGGAAGGGGCTGGCAGCCCCAGCATTTT
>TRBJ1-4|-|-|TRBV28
CASSLRQRTNEKLFF
TGTGCCAGCAGTTTGAGACAGAGAACTAATGAAAAACTGTTTTTT
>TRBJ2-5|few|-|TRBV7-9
CASSHFPRQGGMTQYF
TGTGCCAGCAGCCATTTTCCACGACAGGGCGGGATGACCCAGTACTTC
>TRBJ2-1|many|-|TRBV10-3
CAISERGEQFF
TGTGCCATCAGTGAAAGAGGTGAGCAGTTCTTC
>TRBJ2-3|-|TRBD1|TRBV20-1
CSARTGTGAITDTQYF
TGCAGTGCGAGGACCGGGACAGGGGCGATCACAGATACGCAGTATTTT
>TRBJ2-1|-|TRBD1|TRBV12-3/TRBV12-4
CASSLPPGQGELGLAGRFYNEQFF
TGTGCCAGCAGTTTACCCCCGGGACAGGGGGAATTGGGGCTAGCGGGGAGATTTTACAATGAGCAGTTCTTC
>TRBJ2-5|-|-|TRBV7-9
CASSFPGTYQETQYF
TGTGCCAGCAGCTTCCCCGGGACGTACCAAGAGACCCAGTACTTC
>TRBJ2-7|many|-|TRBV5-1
CASSLRYAISYEQYF
TGCGCCAGCAGCTTGAGATATGCGATTTCCTACGAGCAGTACTTC
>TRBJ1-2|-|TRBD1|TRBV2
CASSDSGTGGFNSYGYTF
TGTGCCAGCAGTGACTCCGGGACAGGGGGCTTTAATAGCTATGGCTACACCTTC
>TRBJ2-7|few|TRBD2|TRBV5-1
CASSLGWTSGTYEQYF
TGCGCCAGCAGCTTGGGATGGACTAGCGGGACCTACGAGCAGTACTTC
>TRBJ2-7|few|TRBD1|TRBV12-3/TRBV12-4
CASSQRQGLDEQYF
TGTGCCAGCAGTCAGAGACAGGGTCTCGACGAGCAGTACTTC
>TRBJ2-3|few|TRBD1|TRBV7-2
CASSLPGTGYTDTQYF
TGTGCCAGCAGCTTACCGGGGACAGGTTACACAGATACGCAGTATTTT
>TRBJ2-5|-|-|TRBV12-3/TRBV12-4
CASSLASLETQYF
TGTGCCAGCAGTTTAGCTAGCCTGGAGACCCAGTACTTC
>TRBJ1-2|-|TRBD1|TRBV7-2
CASSLGSGTGPGYTF
TGTGCCAGCAGCTTAGGGTCCGGGACAGGGCCTGGCTACACCTTC
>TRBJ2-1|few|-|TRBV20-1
CSARDYGALNEQFF
TGCAGTGCTAGAGATTACGGGGCCCTCAATGAGCAGTTCTTC
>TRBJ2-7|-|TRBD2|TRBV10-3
CAIRPGLALAEQYF
TGTGCCATCAGACCGGGACTAGCATTAGCCGAGCAGTACTTC